This note documents a single T cell receptor beta chain sequence. Antigen: not known. The CDR3 extends over 15 amino acids. CDR1 is MNHNS, CDR2 SASEGT, per germline. V lost 5 bases to trimming and J lost 0 bases, with 11 bases between them. This record belongs to a study of chemoradiotherapy in HPV16-positive cancers. At the level of the study: Functional T-cell assays on a couple of HPV16-positive patients' cells defined candidate HPV-specific clones and common TCR motifs. Study outcomes and limitations: Candidate HPV-specific clones and E7-related TCR motifs grew in tumor during treatment.

Here immunoSEQ multiplex PCR was the method, and the copy in TCRdb shows in-frame clones only, minus some. The sample includes about 5,000 clones, about 85% of them seen just once. Material: tumor tissue, obtained from a patient who underwent chemoradiotherapy. The clonotype originates from a human donor with HPV-associated anogenital cancer. The chain joins TRBV6-1 to TRBJ1-5; the D is unclear. The CDR3 here is CASSPTDSSNQPQHF. The CDR3 nucleotides are TGTGCCAGCAGTCCAACGGACTCTAGCAATCAGCCCCAGCATTTT.